The TCR beta chain described here comes from a study of lymphopenia after photon versus proton radiotherapy. Only in-frame clones appear in the TCRdb table, and some are missing; sequencing was by immunoSEQ multiplex PCR. In the table there are tens of thousands of clones, around 80% of which are singletons. Germline V gene data show CDR1 as MNHEY and CDR2 as SMNVEV (reference sequence). The CDR3 extends over 15 amino acids. Trimming took 5 bases from V and 2 from J; bases not matched to a gene: 6. Worth noting for this clone: Its target is not known.

Notes on the study in general: Post-nadir TCR diversity decline inversely tracked overall survival among those who died. Under photons, naive T cells and diversity fell while effector/memory populations rose.

Here the sequenced sample was peripheral blood, taken from a patient treated with proton-based radiotherapy. The receptor was derived from a man aged 55 to 70 with pancreatic cancer. The chain combines TRBV27 with TRBJ1-5; 7 nucleotides match TRBD1. CDR3 sequence reads: CASSPIGQGNQPQHF. The CDR3 bases are TGTGCCAGCAGTCCTATAGGACAGGGCAATCAGCCCCAGCATTTT.